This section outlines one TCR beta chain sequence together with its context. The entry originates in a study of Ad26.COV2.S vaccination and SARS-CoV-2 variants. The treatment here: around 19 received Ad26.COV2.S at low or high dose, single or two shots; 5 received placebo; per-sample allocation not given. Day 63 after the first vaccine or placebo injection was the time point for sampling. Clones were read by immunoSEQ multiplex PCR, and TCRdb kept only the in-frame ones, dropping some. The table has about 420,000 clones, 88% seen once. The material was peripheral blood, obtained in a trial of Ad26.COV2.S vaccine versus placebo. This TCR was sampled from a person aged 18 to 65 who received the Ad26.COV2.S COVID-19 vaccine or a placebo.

CDR3 coding DNA: TGCGCCAGCAGCTTGGAGGGGATTCATTCACCCCTCCACTTT. Protein: CASSLEGIHSPLHF. This chain joins TRBV5-1 and TRBJ1-6; D perhaps matches TRBD1 (5 bases). Germline CDR1 reads SGHRS; CDR2 reads YFSETQ. CDR3 size: 14 residues. The V and J ends lost 0 bases and 8 bases respectively, with 9 bases between them. The entire variable domain, with the rest obtained from reference TRBV5-1 and TRBJ1-6, is as follows: KAGVTQTPRYLIKTRGQQVTLSCSPISGHRSVSWYQQTPGQGLQFLFEYFSETQRNKGNFPGRFSGRQFSNSRSEMNVSTLELGDSALYLCASSLEGIHSPLHFGNGTRLTVT.